Following are 11 T cell receptor beta chains from one sample sequenced in a study of T cell repertoires in ileal Crohn's disease. Sequenced by immunoSEQ multiplex PCR; TCRdb stores in-frame clones only, minus some. The data hold around 6,200 clones, with 70% to 80% observed a single time. The sequencing input was ileal tissue. The receptor source for this set is an adult with Crohn's disease.

The V and J genes are TRBV10-3 and TRBJ1-2; possible D gene TRBD1, 5 bases. This CDR3 is 13 amino acids long. The germline V gene encodes CDR1 ENHRY and CDR2 SYGVKD. V was clipped by 2 bases and J by 5 bases, with 9 bases between them. The CDR3 DNA reads TGTGCCATCAGTGAGGGGGCGCCTTATGGCTACACCTTC. Translation gives CAISEGAPYGYTF.

The V and J genes are TRBV18 and TRBJ2-5; TRBD2 might be the D (5 bases). The V end was cut by 0 bases, the J end by 5 bases, with 13 bases between. Germline loops: CDR1 KGHSH, CDR2 LQKENI. This CDR3 spans 15 amino acids. CDR3 DNA sequence: TGTGCCAGCTCACCACCGGAGGCGCCGTGGGAGACCCAGTACTTC. This gives the protein CASSPPEAPWETQYF.

The V call is TRBV30, the J call TRBJ1-3, with 8 bases aligning to TRBD1. V gave up 4 bases and J gave up 0 bases; unmatched junction bases: 5. This CDR3 region has 15 residues. Per germline, CDR1 GTSNPN and CDR2 SVGIG (reference sequence). The CDR3 loop reads CAWNQDRDSGNTIYF. CDR3 DNA sequence: TGTGCCTGGAACCAGGACAGGGACTCTGGAAACACCATATATTTT.

The V call is TRBV5-1, the J call TRBJ2-2; a weak D match, TRBD1 (6 bases). The germline gives CDR1 SGHRS, CDR2 YFSETQ. The V end was cut by 3 bases, the J end by 1 base, with 7 bases between. The CDR3 runs to 14 residues. The CDR3 spells CASSSGQNTGELFF. The CDR3 region has the DNA TGCGCCAGCAGCTCGGGACAGAACACCGGGGAGCTGTTTTTT. Drawing the rest from reference TRBV5-1 and TRBJ2-2, the complete variable domain is KAGVTQTPRYLIKTRGQQVTLSCSPISGHRSVSWYQQTPGQGLQFLFEYFSETQRNKGNFPGRFSGRQFSNSRSEMNVSTLELGDSALYLCASSSGQNTGELFFGEGSRLTVL.

The V gene is TRBV15, the J gene TRBJ1-1; the match to TRBD1 covers 7 bases. Germline CDR1 LNHNV, CDR2 YYDKDF (reference sequence). J lost 1 base, V lost 3 bases, and 5 bases had no gene match. The CDR3 spans 15 residues. As DNA, the CDR3 is TGTGCCACCAGCAGCGACAGGGACCCGAACACTGAAGCTTTCTTT. It encodes CATSSDRDPNTEAFF.

The V call is TRBV28, the J call TRBJ1-2, with D perhaps matching TRBD1 (5 bases). The germline CDR1 and CDR2 sequences are MDHEN and SYDVKM. Trimming cost V 2 bases and J 4 bases, with 8 bases left between them. The CDR3 is 13 amino acids. The CDR3 protein is CASSLTTVYGYTF. In nucleotides, the CDR3 is TGTGCCAGCAGTTTAACGACAGTCTATGGCTACACCTTC.

A single count supports this clone. The V call is TRBV6-1, the J call TRBJ1-2; the D gene is possibly TRBD1 (6 bases). V was shortened by 6 bases and J by 3 bases, with 11 bases between the two germline ends. The CDR3 sequence is 13 residues long. Germline V lookup: CDR1 MNHNS, CDR2 SASEGT. The CDR3 DNA is TGTGCCAGCAGGGTCGGACAGTACTATGGCTACACCTTC. It encodes CASRVGQYYGYTF.

V usage is TRBV5-1 and J usage is TRBJ1-1; the match to TRBD1 covers 8 bases. Trimming at V came to 4 bases and at J to 1 base, leaving 6 bases not matched to a gene. Germline V gene sequence: CDR1 SGHRS, CDR2 YFSETQ. The CDR3 runs 15 residues. CDR3 coding DNA: TGCGCCAGCAGCGGGGGGACAGGAGGGAACACTGAAGCTTTCTTT. This codes for CASSGGTGGNTEAFF.

The chain joins TRBV2 to TRBJ1-1, with TRBD1 as a possible D gene (5 bases). This CDR3 is built from 14 residues. Germline V gene sequence: CDR1 SNHLY, CDR2 FYNNEI. Trimming removed 6 bases at V and 3 bases at J, with 14 bases between. DNA of the CDR3: TGTGCCAGCAGGACCTCCTTGGGGCACACTGAAGCTTTCTTT. Its protein product is CASRTSLGHTEAFF. The entire variable domain, with the rest obtained from reference TRBV2 and TRBJ1-1, is as follows: EPEVTQTPSHQVTQMGQEVILRCVPISNHLYFYWYRQILGQKVEFLVSFYNNEISEKSEIFDDQFSVERPDGSNFTLKIRSTKLEDSAMYFCASRTSLGHTEAFFGQGTRLTVV.

This clone was seen a single time. The chain combines TRBV11-2 with TRBJ2-7; 8 positions agree with TRBD1. The junction had 7 bases not matched to a gene; V was cut back by 3 bases and J by 3 bases. The CDR3 is made up of 15 amino acids. Germline values: CDR1 SGHAT, CDR2 FQNNGV. CDR3 sequence (DNA): TGTGCCAGCAGCTTTAGTACAGGGGGAGACTACGAGCAGTACTTC. Translated, it gives CASSFSTGGDYEQYF.

This clone was picked up a small number of times. This chain connects TRBV28 to TRBJ1-1; D is unclear. Trimming stripped 1 base from V and 7 bases from J, with 13 bases between. Germline loops: CDR1 MDHEN, CDR2 SYDVKM. This CDR3 has 14 residues. CDR3 amino acids: CASSLYLPPVEAFF. The CDR3 region has the DNA TGTGCCAGCAGTTTATACCTACCCCCGGTTGAAGCTTTCTTT.